A selection of T cell receptor beta chains follows, all from one sample in a study of graft-versus-host responses after intestinal transplantation. These receptors are not linked to any known antigen. The assay was immunoSEQ multiplex PCR, and TCRdb's table has in-frame clones only and misses some. The sample holds more than 90,000 clones, 90% to 95% seen once. The sample in question was unstimulated CD8+ T cells sorted from spleen or lymph node cells, obtained before intestinal transplant. The receptor set was obtained from a human donor who received an intestinal transplant. CDR3s include the opening cysteine and the closing phenylalanine or tryptophan. The D gene is left open where the match is weak. Size values are once, few and many counts, or a class for expanded clones, and some rows have none.

>TRBJ2-7|NA|NA|TRBV19
CASSTRDSRYEQYF
TGTGCCAGTAGTACCCGGGACTCGAGGTACGAGCAGTACTTC
>TRBJ1-4|NA|NA|TRBV19
CASSIAGEKLFF
TGTGCCAGTAGTATAGCTGGCGAAAAACTGTTTTTT
>TRBJ1-2|NA|NA|TRBV19
CASSLDYGYTF
TGTGCCAGTAGTCTTGACTATGGCTACACCTTC
>TRBJ2-7|NA|NA|TRBV14
CASSSDPRGGPYEQYF
TGTGCCAGCAGCTCTGACCCACGGGGAGGACCCTACGAGCAGTACTTC
>TRBJ2-1|NA|NA|TRBV4-1
CASSQDLYSSYNEQFF
TGCGCCAGCAGCCAAGATTTATATAGCTCCTACAATGAGCAGTTCTTC
>TRBJ2-7|NA|once|TRBV7-9
CASSLVVSAYEQYF
TGTGCCAGCAGCTTAGTGGTATCGGCCTACGAGCAGTACTTC
>TRBJ1-5|TRBD1|NA|TRBV28
CASSGTGLLNQPQHF
TGTGCCAGCAGTGGGACAGGGCTTCTCAATCAGCCCCAGCATTTT
>TRBJ2-7|TRBD2|few|TRBV10-3
CAISGGGGRREYEQYF
TGTGCCATCAGTGGTGGGGGGGGACGGCGGGAGTACGAGCAGTACTTC
>TRBJ2-7|TRBD1|NA|TRBV5-4
CASSPGQGASYEQYF
TGTGCCAGCAGCCCTGGACAGGGGGCCTCCTACGAGCAGTACTTC
>TRBJ1-6|NA|NA|TRBV27
CASSLADTISPLHF
TGTGCCAGCAGTTTGGCGGACACCATTTCACCCCTCCACTTT
>TRBJ2-7|NA|NA|TRBV28
CASGQGHEQYF
TGTGCCAGCGGGCAGGGCCACGAGCAGTACTTC
>TRBJ2-7|NA|NA|TRBV7-9
CAILGNSYEQYF
TGTGCCATCCTAGGAAATTCCTACGAGCAGTACTTC
>TRBJ1-1|NA|NA|TRBV27
CASSFGNLGEAFF
TGTGCCAGCAGTTTTGGAAATCTCGGGGAAGCTTTCTTT
>TRBJ2-5|TRBD1|NA|TRBV13
CASNGGQDQETQYF
TGTGCCAGCAATGGAGGACAGGACCAAGAGACCCAGTACTTC
>TRBJ2-1|NA|NA|TRBV7-8
CASSLRDFNEQFF
TGTGCCAGCAGCCTAAGGGACTTCAATGAGCAGTTCTTC
>TRBJ1-2|NA|NA|TRBV11-2
CASSLTLIPSTLNYGYTF
TGTGCCAGCAGCTTAACCCTTATCCCAAGCACTTTAAACTATGGCTACACCTTC
>TRBJ2-3|TRBD2|NA|TRBV19
CASSNLAGVYTDTQYF
TGTGCCAGTAGTAATCTAGCGGGGGTATACACAGATACGCAGTATTTT
>TRBJ2-4|NA|NA|TRBV27
CASSPSPVAKNIQYF
TGTGCCAGCAGTCCCTCACCAGTTGCCAAAAACATTCAGTACTTC
>TRBJ1-1|NA|NA|TRBV27
CASSFTAPLGNTEAFF
TGTGCCAGCAGTTTTACGGCCCCGCTAGGGAACACTGAAGCTTTCTTT
>TRBJ2-7|NA|NA|TRBV9
CASSVGDPAGRQYF
TGTGCCAGCAGCGTAGGTGACCCCGCGGGCCGACAGTACTTC
>TRBJ2-5|TRBD2|NA|TRBV19
CASQPGTSKDWETQYF
TGTGCCAGTCAGCCCGGGACTAGCAAGGATTGGGAGACCCAGTACTTC
>TRBJ2-7|TRBD2|NA|TRBV27
CASSLGTSGYEQYF
TGTGCCAGCAGTTTGGGGACTAGCGGATACGAGCAGTACTTC
>TRBJ2-7|NA|NA|TRBV14
CASSHDSSYEQYF
TGTGCCAGCAGCCACGACAGCTCCTACGAGCAGTACTTC
>TRBJ2-7|TRBD1|NA|TRBV9
CASSPHPGTGGHEQYF
TGTGCCAGCAGCCCCCATCCCGGGACAGGGGGCCACGAGCAGTACTTC
>TRBJ2-3|TRBD1|NA|TRBV6-1
CASSDWTGSVTDTQYF
TGTGCCAGCAGTGACTGGACAGGATCGGTCACAGATACGCAGTATTTT
>TRBJ2-4|TRBD1|NA|TRBV4-3
CASSQDRVRGPGIQYF
TGCGCCAGCAGCCAAGATCGGGTCAGGGGGCCCGGCATTCAGTACTTC